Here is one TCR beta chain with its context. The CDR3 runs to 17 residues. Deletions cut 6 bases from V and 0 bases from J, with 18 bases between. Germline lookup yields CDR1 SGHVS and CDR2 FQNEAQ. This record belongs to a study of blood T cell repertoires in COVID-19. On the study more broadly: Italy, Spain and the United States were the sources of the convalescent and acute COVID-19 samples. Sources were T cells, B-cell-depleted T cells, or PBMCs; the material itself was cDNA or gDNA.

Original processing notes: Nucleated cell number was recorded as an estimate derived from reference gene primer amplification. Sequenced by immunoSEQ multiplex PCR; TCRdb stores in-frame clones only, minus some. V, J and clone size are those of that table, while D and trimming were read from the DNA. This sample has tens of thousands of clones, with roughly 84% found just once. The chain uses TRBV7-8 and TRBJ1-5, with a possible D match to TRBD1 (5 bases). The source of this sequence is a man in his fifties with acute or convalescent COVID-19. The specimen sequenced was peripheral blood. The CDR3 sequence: CASSQAGQGYSNQPQHF. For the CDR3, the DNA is TGTGCCAGCAGTCAAGCGGGGCAGGGATATAGCAATCAGCCCCAGCATTTT.